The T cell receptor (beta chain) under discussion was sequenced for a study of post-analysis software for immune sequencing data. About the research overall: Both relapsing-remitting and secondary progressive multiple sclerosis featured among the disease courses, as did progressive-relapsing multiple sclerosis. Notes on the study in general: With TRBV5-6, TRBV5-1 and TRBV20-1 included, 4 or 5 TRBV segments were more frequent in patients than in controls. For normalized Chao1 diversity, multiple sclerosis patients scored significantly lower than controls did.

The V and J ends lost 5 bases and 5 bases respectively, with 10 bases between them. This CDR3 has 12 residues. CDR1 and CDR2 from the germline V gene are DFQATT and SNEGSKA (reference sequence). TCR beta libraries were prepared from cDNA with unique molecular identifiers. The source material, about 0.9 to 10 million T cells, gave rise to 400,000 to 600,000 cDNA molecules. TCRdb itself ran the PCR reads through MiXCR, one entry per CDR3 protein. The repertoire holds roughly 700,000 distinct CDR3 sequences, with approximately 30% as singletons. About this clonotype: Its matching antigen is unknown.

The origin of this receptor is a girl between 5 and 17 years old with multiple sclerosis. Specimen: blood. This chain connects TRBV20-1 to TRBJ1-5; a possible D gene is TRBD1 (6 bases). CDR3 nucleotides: TGCAGTGCTGTCGGGGGCTATCAGCCCCAGCATTTT. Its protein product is CSAVGGYQPQHF.